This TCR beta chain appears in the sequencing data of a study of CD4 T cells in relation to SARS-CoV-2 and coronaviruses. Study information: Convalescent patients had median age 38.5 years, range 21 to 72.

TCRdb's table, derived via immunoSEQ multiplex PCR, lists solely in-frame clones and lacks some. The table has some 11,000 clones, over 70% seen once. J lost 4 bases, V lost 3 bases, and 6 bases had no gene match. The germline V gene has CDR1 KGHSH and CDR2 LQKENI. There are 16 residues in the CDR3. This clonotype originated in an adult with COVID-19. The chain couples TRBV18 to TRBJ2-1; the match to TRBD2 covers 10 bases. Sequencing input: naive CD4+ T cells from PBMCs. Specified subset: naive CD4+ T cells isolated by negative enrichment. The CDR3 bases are TGTGCCAGCTCACCCCTAGCGGGGGCCTTTTACAATGAGCAGTTCTTC. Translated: CASSPLAGAFYNEQFF.